This T cell receptor beta chain originates from a study of blood T cell repertoires in COVID-19. Study background: The United States, Italy and Spain supplied acute and convalescent COVID-19 samples. T cells, B-cell-depleted T cells, or PBMCs supplied cDNA or gDNA.

Original processing notes: Quantification of nucleated cells was approximated via reference gene primer amplification. Sequencing used immunoSEQ multiplex PCR; TCRdb keeps in-frame clones, though not all of them. D and trimming were read from the DNA, whereas the V and J calls and clone size are those reported in that table. The table has around 190,000 clones, 65% to 90% seen once; the top ten hold roughly 13%. Germline-derived CDR1 and CDR2 are SGHDT and YYEEEE. The CDR3 loop spans 16 amino acids. V lost 5 bases to trimming and J lost 0 bases, with 17 bases between them. Material: peripheral blood. This receptor was identified in a human donor in a cohort sampled during active COVID-19. The chain has TRBV5-6 and TRBJ2-5, with D possibly being TRBD2 (6 bases). CDR3 sequence (DNA): TGTGCCAGCAGTCTTGCTGGAGGGTGGTACCAAGAGACCCAGTACTTC. This translates into CASSLAGGWYQETQYF.